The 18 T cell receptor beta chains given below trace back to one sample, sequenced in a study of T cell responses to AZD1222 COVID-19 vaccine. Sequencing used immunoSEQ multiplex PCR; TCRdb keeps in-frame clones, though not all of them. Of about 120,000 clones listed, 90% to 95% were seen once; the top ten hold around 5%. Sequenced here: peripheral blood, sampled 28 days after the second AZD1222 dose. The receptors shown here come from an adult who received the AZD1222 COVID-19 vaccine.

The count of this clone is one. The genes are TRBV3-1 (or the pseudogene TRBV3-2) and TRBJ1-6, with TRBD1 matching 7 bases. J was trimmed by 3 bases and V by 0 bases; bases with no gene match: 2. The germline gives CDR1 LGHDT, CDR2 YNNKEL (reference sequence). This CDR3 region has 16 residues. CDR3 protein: CASSQEWTGYNSPLHF. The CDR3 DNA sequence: TGTGCCAGCAGCCAAGAATGGACAGGCTATAATTCACCCCTCCACTTT.

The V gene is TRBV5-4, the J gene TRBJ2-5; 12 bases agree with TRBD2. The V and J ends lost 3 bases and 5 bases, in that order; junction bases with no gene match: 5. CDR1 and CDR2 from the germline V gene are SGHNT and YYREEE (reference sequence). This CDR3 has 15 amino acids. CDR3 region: CASSSSGGALETQYF. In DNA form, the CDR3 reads TGTGCCAGCAGCTCTAGCGGGGGGGCCTTGGAGACCCAGTACTTC.

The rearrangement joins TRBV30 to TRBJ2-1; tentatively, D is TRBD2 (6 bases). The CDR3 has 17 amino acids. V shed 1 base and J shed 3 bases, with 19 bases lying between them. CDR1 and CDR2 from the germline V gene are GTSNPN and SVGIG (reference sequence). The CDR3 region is CAWSGIREPFVYNEQFF. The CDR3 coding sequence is TGTGCCTGGAGTGGGATCCGGGAGCCCTTTGTCTACAATGAGCAGTTCTTC.

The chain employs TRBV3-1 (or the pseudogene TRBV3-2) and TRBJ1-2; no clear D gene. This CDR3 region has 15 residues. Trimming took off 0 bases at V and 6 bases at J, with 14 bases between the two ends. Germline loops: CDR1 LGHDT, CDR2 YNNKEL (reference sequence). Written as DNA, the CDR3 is TGTGCCAGCAGCCAAGAACATGGCAGGTTGGATGGCTACACCTTC. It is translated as CASSQEHGRLDGYTF.

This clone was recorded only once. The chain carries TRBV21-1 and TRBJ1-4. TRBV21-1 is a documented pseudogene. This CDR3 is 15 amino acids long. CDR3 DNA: TGTGCCAGCAGCAAAGTGGGGGGAACTAATGAAAAACTGTTTTTT. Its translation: CASSKVGGTNEKLFF.

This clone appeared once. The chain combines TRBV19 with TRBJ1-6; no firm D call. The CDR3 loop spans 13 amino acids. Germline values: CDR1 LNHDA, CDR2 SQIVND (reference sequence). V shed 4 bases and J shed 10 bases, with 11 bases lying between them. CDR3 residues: CASSTRTESPLHF. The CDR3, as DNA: TGTGCCAGTAGTACCAGAACGGAATCACCCCTCCACTTT. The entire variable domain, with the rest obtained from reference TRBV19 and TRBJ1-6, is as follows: DGGITQSPKYLFRKEGQNVTLSCEQNLNHDAMYWYRQDPGQGLRLIYYSQIVNDFQKGDIAEGYSVSREKKESFPLTVTSAQKNPTAFYLCASSTRTESPLHFGNGTRLTVT.

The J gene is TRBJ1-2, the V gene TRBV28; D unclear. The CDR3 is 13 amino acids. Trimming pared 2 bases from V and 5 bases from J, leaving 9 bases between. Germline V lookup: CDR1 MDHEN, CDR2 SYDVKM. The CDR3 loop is CASSLRGRYGYTF. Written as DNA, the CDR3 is TGTGCCAGCAGTTTACGAGGGAGGTATGGCTACACCTTC.

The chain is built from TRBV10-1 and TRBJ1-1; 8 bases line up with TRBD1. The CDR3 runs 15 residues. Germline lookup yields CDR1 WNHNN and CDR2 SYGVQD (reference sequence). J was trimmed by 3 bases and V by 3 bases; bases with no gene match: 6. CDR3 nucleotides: TGCGCCAGCAGTGAAGGTGGACAGGGTTACACTGAAGCTTTCTTT. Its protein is CASSEGGQGYTEAFF.

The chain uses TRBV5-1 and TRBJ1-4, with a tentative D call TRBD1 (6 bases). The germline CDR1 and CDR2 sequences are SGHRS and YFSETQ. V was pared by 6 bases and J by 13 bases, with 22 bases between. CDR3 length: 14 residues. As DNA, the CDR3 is TGCGCCAGCACCGTGGACAGTCCGATGCGGGGACTGTTTTTT. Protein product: CASTVDSPMRGLFF. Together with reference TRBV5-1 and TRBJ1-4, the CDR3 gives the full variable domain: KAGVTQTPRYLIKTRGQQVTLSCSPISGHRSVSWYQQTPGQGLQFLFEYFSETQRNKGNFPGRFSGRQFSNSRSEMNVSTLELGDSALYLCASTVDSPMRGLFFGSGTQLSVL.

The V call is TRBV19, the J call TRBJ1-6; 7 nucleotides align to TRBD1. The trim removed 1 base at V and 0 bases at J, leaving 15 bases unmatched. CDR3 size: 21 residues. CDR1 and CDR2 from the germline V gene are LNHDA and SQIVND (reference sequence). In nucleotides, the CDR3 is TGTGCCAGTAGTATAGCCGATTGGGGACAGAACTTAAGCTCCTATAATTCACCCCTCCACTTT. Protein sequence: CASSIADWGQNLSSYNSPLHF.

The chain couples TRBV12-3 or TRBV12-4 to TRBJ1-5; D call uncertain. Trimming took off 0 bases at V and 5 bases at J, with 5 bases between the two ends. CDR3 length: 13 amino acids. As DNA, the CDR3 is TGTGCCAGCAGTTTAGCCAGTCATCAGCCCCAGCATTTT. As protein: CASSLASHQPQHF.

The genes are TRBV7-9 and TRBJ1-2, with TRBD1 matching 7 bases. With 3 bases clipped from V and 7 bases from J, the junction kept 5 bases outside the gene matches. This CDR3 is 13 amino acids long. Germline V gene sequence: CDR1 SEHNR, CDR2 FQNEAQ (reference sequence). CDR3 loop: CASSFTGVGGYTF. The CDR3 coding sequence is TGTGCCAGCAGCTTCACAGGGGTTGGTGGCTACACCTTC.

The CDR3 coding sequence is TGTGCCAGCCGACAGGGATACAACACTGAAGCTTTCTTT. Encoded protein: CASRQGYNTEAFF. The genes are TRBV27 and TRBJ1-1; 7 nucleotides match TRBD1. With V trimmed by 8 bases and J by 2 bases, 5 bases remained unmatched. Germline loops: CDR1 MNHEY, CDR2 SMNVEV (reference sequence). The CDR3 is 13 residues long.

In DNA, the CDR3 is TGTGCCAGCAGCTGGGGACAGGGAGGAAAATCACCCCTCCACTTT. This codes for CASSWGQGGKSPLHF. J is TRBJ1-6 and V is TRBV6-2 or TRBV6-3; TRBD1 matches at 9 bases. The CDR3 is 15 residues long. Germline lookup yields CDR1 MNHEY and CDR2 SVGEGT. Germline trimming cut 6 bases from V and 10 bases from J; bases unmatched to any gene: 10.

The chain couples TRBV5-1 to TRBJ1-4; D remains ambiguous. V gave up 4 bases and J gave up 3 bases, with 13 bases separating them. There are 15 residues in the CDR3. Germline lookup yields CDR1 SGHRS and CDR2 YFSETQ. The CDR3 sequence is CASSRSGEANEKLFF. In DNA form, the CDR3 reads TGCGCCAGCAGCCGGAGTGGGGAGGCTAATGAAAAACTGTTTTTT.

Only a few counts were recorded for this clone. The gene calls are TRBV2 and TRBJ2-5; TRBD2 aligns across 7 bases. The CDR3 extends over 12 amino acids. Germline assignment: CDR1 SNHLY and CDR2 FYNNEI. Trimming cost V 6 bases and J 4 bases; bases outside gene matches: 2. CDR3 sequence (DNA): TGTGCCAGCAGGGGGGAGGGAGAGACCCAGTACTTC. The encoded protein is CASRGEGETQYF.

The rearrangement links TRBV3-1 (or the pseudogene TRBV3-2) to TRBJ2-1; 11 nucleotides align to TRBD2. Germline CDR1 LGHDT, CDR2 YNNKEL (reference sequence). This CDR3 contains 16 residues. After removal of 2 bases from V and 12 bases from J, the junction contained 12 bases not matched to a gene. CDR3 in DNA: TGTGCCAGCAGCCAACGGACTAGCGGGCCCGATCGGGGGCAGTTCTTC. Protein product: CASSQRTSGPDRGQFF.

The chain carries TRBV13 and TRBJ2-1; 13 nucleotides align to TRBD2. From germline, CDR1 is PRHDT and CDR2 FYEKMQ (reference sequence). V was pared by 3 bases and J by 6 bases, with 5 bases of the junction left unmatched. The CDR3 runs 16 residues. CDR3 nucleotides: TGTGCCAGCAGCTTCGAAGGACTAGCGGGAGTCAATGAGCAGTTCTTC. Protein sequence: CASSFEGLAGVNEQFF.